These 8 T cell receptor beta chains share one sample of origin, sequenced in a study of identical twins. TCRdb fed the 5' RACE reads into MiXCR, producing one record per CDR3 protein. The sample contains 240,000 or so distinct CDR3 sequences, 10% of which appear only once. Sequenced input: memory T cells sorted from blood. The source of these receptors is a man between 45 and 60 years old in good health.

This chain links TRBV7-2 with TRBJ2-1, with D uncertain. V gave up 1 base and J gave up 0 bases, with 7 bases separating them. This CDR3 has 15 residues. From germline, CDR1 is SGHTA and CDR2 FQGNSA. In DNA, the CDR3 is TGTGCCAGCAGCTTAGTGGCAAGCTCCTACAATGAGCAGTTCTTC. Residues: CASSLVASSYNEQFF.

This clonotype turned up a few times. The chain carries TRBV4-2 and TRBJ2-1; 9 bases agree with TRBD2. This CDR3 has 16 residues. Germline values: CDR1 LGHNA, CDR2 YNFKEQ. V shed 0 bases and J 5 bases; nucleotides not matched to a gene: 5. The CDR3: CASSQEWLAGHNEQFF. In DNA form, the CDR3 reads TGTGCCAGCAGCCAAGAGTGGCTAGCGGGGCACAATGAGCAGTTCTTC.

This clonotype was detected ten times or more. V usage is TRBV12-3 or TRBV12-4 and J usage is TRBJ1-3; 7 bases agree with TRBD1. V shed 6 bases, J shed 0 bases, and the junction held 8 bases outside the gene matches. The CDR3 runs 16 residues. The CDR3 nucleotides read TGTGCCAGCAGCAGGGGGGACCCCCGCTCTGGAAACACCATATATTTT. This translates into CASSRGDPRSGNTIYF.

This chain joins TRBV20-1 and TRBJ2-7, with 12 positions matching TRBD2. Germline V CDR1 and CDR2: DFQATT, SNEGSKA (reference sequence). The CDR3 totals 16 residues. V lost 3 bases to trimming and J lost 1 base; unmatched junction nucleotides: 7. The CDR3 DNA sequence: TGCAGTGCTAGGCCAGGACTAGCGGGGAGATCCTACGAGCAGTACTTC. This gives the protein CSARPGLAGRSYEQYF.

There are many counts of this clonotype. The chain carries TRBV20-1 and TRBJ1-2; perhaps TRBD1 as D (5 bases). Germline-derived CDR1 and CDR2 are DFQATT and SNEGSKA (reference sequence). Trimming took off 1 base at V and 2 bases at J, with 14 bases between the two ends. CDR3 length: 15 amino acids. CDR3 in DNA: TGCAGTGCTAGAGTGGGGGGGGAGGGGAACTATGGCTACACCTTC. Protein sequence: CSARVGGEGNYGYTF.

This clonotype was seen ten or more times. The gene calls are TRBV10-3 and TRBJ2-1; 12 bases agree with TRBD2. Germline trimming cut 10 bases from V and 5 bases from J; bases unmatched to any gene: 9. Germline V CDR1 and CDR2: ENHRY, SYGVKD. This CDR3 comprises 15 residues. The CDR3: CATSLRTSGDNEQFF. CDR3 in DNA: TGTGCCACCAGCCTCCGGACTAGCGGGGACAATGAGCAGTTCTTC.

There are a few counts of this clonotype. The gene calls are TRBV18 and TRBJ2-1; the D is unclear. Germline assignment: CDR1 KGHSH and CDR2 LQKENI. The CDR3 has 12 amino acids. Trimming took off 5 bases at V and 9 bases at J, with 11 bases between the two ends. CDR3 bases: TGTGCCAGCTCAGGTAGCATAGGTGAGCAGTTCTTC. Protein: CASSGSIGEQFF. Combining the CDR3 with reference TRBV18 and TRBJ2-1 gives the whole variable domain NAGVMQNPRHLVRRRGQEARLRCSPMKGHSHVYWYRQLPEEGLKFMVYLQKENIIDESGMPKERFSAEFPKEGPSILRIQQVVRGDSAAYFCASSGSIGEQFFGPGTRLTVL.

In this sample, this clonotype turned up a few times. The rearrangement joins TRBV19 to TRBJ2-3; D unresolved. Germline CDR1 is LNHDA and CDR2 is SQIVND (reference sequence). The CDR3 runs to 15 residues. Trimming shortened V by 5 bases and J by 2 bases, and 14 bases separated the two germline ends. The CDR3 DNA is TGTGCCAGTAGTCCCGGTGGTTCAGTCACAGATACGCAGTATTTT. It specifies CASSPGGSVTDTQYF. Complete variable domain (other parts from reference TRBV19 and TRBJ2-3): DGGITQSPKYLFRKEGQNVTLSCEQNLNHDAMYWYRQDPGQGLRLIYYSQIVNDFQKGDIAEGYSVSREKKESFPLTVTSAQKNPTAFYLCASSPGGSVTDTQYFGPGTRLTVL.